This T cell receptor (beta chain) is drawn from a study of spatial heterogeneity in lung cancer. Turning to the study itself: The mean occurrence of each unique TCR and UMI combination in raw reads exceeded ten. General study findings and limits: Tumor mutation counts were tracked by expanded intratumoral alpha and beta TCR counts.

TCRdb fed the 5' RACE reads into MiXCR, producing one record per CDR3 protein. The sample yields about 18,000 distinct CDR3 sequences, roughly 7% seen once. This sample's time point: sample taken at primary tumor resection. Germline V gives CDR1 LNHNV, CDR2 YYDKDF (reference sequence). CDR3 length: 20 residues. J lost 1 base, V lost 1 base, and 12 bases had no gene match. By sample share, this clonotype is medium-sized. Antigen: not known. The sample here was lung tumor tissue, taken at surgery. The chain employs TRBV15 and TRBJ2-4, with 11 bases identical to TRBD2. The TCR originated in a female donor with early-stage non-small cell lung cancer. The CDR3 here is CATSRATSGGLTTAKNIQYF. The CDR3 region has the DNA TGTGCCACCAGCAGAGCAACTAGCGGGGGCCTCACCACCGCCAAAAACATTCAGTACTTC. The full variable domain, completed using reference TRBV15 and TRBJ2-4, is DAMVIQNPRYQVTQFGKPVTLSCSQTLNHNVMYWYQQKSSQAPKLLFHYYDKDFNNEADTPDNFQSRRPNTSFCFLDIRSPGLGDTAMYLCATSRATSGGLTTAKNIQYFGAGTRLSVL.